Listed here are 25 T cell receptor beta chains from one sample, sequenced in a study of beta chain features in type 1 diabetes. Of the isolated RNA, all was reverse transcribed, and so the sequenced material was expressed TCRB transcripts. Only in-frame clones appear in the TCRdb table, and some are missing; sequencing was by immunoSEQ multiplex PCR. The sample includes around 290,000 clones, around 7.8% seen only once; the top ten take 1%. Input material: central memory CD4+ T cells from blood. The receptors shown here come from a woman aged 18 to 35 in good health.

This clone was found a few times. The rearrangement joins TRBV7-6 to TRBJ2-3; D is unclear. Germline V lookup: CDR1 SGHVS, CDR2 FNYEAQ. This CDR3 contains 14 residues. V was shortened by 5 bases and J by 1 base, with 10 bases between the two germline ends. In DNA, the CDR3 is TGTGCCAGCAGCCGACGATTGGGCACAGATACGCAGTATTTT. It translates to CASSRRLGTDTQYF.

This clone was recorded a few times. The chain joins TRBV18 to TRBJ2-2; possibly TRBD2 for D (6 bases). The V gene lost 2 bases and the J gene lost 0 bases, with 10 bases spanning the gap. The CDR3 is made up of 16 amino acids. CDR1 and CDR2 from the germline V gene are KGHSH and LQKENI. The CDR3 protein is CASSPTSPTNTGELFF. CDR3 DNA: TGTGCCAGCTCACCAACTAGCCCGACGAACACCGGGGAGCTGTTTTTT.

This clone was detected a few times. The J gene is TRBJ2-1, the V gene TRBV7-2; D not resolved. Germline V lookup: CDR1 SGHTA, CDR2 FQGNSA. Between the trimmed V and J ends, which lost 5 bases and 6 bases, there was a span of 8 bases. This CDR3 has 12 residues. The CDR3 spells CASSPARNEQFF. CDR3 bases: TGTGCCAGCAGCCCGGCCCGCAATGAGCAGTTCTTC.

In this sample, this clone turned up a few times. CDR3: CASSPFAGGGGYTF. The CDR3 nucleotides are TGTGCCAGCAGCCCCTTTGCAGGGGGCGGTGGCTACACCTTC. The chain is built from TRBV7-3 and TRBJ1-2; 8 bases map to TRBD1. This CDR3 comprises 14 residues. Germline CDR1 and CDR2: SGHTA and FQGTGA. The junction had 9 bases not matched to a gene; V was cut back by 5 bases and J by 7 bases. Using reference TRBV7-3 and TRBJ1-2 for the parts outside the CDR3, the full variable domain is GAGVSQTPSNKVTEKGKYVELRCDPISGHTALYWYRQSLGQGPEFLIYFQGTGAADDSGLPNDRFFAVRPEGSVSTLKIQRTERGDSAVYLCASSPFAGGGGYTFGSGTRLTVV.

J is TRBJ2-1 and V is TRBV2, with a weak D call TRBD2 (5 bases). V was cut by 6 bases and J by 6 bases, with 12 bases left in between. Germline CDR1 reads SNHLY; CDR2 reads FYNNEI. The CDR3 length is 13 residues. The chain's CDR3 is CASSPRLANEQFF. CDR3 nucleotides: TGTGCCAGCAGCCCCAGGCTAGCCAATGAGCAGTTCTTC.

For the CDR3, the DNA is TGTGCCAGCTCGGGACAGTCGCTCACAGATACGCAGTATTTT. Its translation: CASSGQSLTDTQYF. The chain employs TRBV18 and TRBJ2-3; TRBD1 agrees at 7 bases. This CDR3 contains 14 residues. Germline-derived CDR1 and CDR2 are KGHSH and LQKENI. With 6 bases clipped from V and 2 bases from J, the junction kept 5 bases outside the gene matches.

This sequence joins TRBV4-2 and TRBJ2-7; 11 nucleotides match TRBD2. Germline CDR1 and CDR2: LGHNA and YNFKEQ. The V segment lost 1 base and the J segment 0 bases; nucleotides outside the gene matches: 8. The CDR3 totals 18 residues. The CDR3 region is CASSQAWRTSGYSYEQYF. As DNA, the CDR3 is TGTGCCAGCAGCCAAGCTTGGAGGACTAGCGGGTACTCCTACGAGCAGTACTTC.

This chain joins TRBV28 and TRBJ2-2; the D is unclear. CDR1 and CDR2 (germline): MDHEN, SYDVKM. The V end was cut by 2 bases, the J end by 6 bases, with 13 bases between. This CDR3 comprises 15 residues. The CDR3: CASSLERAGPGELFF. In DNA form, the CDR3 reads TGTGCCAGCAGTTTAGAAAGGGCTGGTCCCGGGGAGCTGTTTTTT.

J is TRBJ2-3 and V is TRBV19; 12 nucleotides agree with TRBD2. Germline CDR1 is LNHDA and CDR2 is SQIVND (reference sequence). The CDR3 loop spans 16 amino acids. V shed 7 bases and J 3 bases; nucleotides not matched to a gene: 8. In nucleotides, the CDR3 is TGTGCCAGTACCGTGACTAGCGGGAGTGAGACAGATACGCAGTATTTT. Residues: CASTVTSGSETDTQYF.

The chain couples TRBV7-9 to TRBJ2-7, with 14 bases lining up with TRBD2. Germline loops: CDR1 SEHNR, CDR2 FQNEAQ (reference sequence). The V segment lost 5 bases and the J segment 1 base; nucleotides outside the gene matches: 4. The length of the CDR3 is 16 residues. The CDR3, as DNA: TGTGCCAGCAGCGGGCGACTAGCGGGAGGGTCCTACGAGCAGTACTTC. Translating gives CASSGRLAGGSYEQYF. The variable domain in full, with the rest retrieved from reference TRBV7-9 and TRBJ2-7, is DTGVSQNPRHKITKRGQNVTFRCDPISEHNRLYWYRQTLGQGPEFLTYFQNEAQLEKSRLLSDRFSAERPKGSFSTLEIQRTEQGDSAMYLCASSGRLAGGSYEQYFGPGTRLTVT.

The J gene is TRBJ1-4, the V gene TRBV29-1, with D hard to call. V was trimmed by 7 bases and J by 5 bases, leaving 11 bases between them. CDR1 is SQVTM, CDR2 ANQGSEA, per germline. The length of the CDR3 is 12 residues. CDR3 coding DNA: TGCAGCGCGGGAATAGAAAATGAAAAACTGTTTTTT. Encoded protein: CSAGIENEKLFF.

V and J are TRBV5-6 and TRBJ2-7, with D possibly being TRBD1 (6 bases). Germline loops: CDR1 SGHDT, CDR2 YYEEEE. The V and J ends lost 0 bases and 4 bases respectively, with 14 bases between them. This CDR3 has 15 residues. Written as DNA, the CDR3 is TGTGCCAGCAGCTTGGAATCTGGGGGCTTGTACGAGCAGTACTTC. This sequence encodes CASSLESGGLYEQYF.

The rearrangement joins TRBV4-3 to TRBJ1-2; a weak D match, TRBD1 (5 bases). Germline CDR1 is LGHNA and CDR2 is YSLEER. The CDR3 spans 13 residues. V lost 4 bases, J lost 7 bases, and 13 bases lay in between. CDR3 bases: TGCGCCAGCAGCCCCGGGACTCCCGGTGGCTACACCTTC. Residues: CASSPGTPGGYTF.

This clone came up a few times. V gene TRBV19 combines with J gene TRBJ1-2; no firm D call. Trimming took off 7 bases at V and 1 base at J, with 10 bases between the two ends. The CDR3 loop spans 13 amino acids. Germline CDR1 and CDR2: LNHDA and SQIVND (reference sequence). The DNA for the CDR3 is TGTGCCAGTATGGTCCCTAATAACTATGGCTACACCTTC. It specifies CASMVPNNYGYTF.

This clone was found a few times. The CDR3 sequence: CASSPLGGAGTEAFF. DNA of the CDR3: TGTGCCAGCAGCCCTTTGGGGGGGGCTGGGACTGAAGCTTTCTTT. V and J are TRBV9 and TRBJ1-1; the D gene is possibly TRBD1 (6 bases). The V and J ends lost 4 bases and 5 bases respectively, with 18 bases between them. The CDR3 covers 15 residues. CDR1 is SGDLS and CDR2 is YYNGEE in the germline V gene.

The sample holds many counts of this clone. J is TRBJ1-1 and V is TRBV14; TRBD1 might be the D (5 bases). The CDR3 is made up of 14 amino acids. Per germline, CDR1 SGHDN and CDR2 FVKESK. Trimming removed 4 bases at V and 4 bases at J, with 13 bases between. The CDR3 reads CASSLLWGGTEAFF. CDR3 nucleotide sequence: TGTGCCAGCAGCCTCCTTTGGGGGGGCACTGAAGCTTTCTTT. Based on the CDR3 plus reference TRBV14 and TRBJ1-1, the full variable domain is EAGVTQFPSHSVIEKGQTVTLRCDPISGHDNLYWYRRVMGKEIKFLLHFVKESKQDESGMPNNRFLAERTGGTYSTLKVQPAELEDSGVYFCASSLLWGGTEAFFGQGTRLTVV.

Ten or more counts support this clone. This chain uses TRBV21-1 with TRBJ2-1. TRBV21-1 is labeled a pseudogene. The length of the CDR3 is 10 residues. CDR3 region: CASSQDGQFF. CDR3 DNA: TGTGCCAGCAGTCAGGACGGGCAGTTCTTC.

This clone has only a few counts. CDR3 protein: CASSVMDKSYEQYV. The CDR3 DNA is TGTGCCAGCAGCGTAATGGACAAATCCTACGAGCAGTACGTC. The chain couples TRBV6-1 to TRBJ2-7, with a possible D match to TRBD1 (5 bases). This CDR3 has 14 amino acids. Trimming stripped 6 bases from V and 1 base from J, with 13 bases between. Germline V gene lookup returns CDR1 MNHNS and CDR2 SASEGT.

This clone was seen only a few times. The V and J genes are TRBV6-6 and TRBJ2-1, with D tentatively TRBD2 (5 bases). Germline CDR1 MNHNY, CDR2 SVGAGI (reference sequence). The CDR3 is 11 amino acids. The germline V and J ends were trimmed by 8 bases and 8 bases, with 10 bases remaining between them. The CDR3 spells CASYRADEQFF. The CDR3 DNA follows: TGTGCCAGCTACCGAGCGGATGAGCAGTTCTTC.

This clone was seen repeatedly, ten times or more. V usage is TRBV5-1 and J usage is TRBJ2-1, with no clear D. The V end was cut by 0 bases, the J end by 6 bases, with 7 bases between. Germline-derived CDR1 and CDR2 are SGHRS and YFSETQ. The CDR3 has 13 amino acids. The CDR3 loop is CASSLGRANEQFF. As DNA, the CDR3 is TGCGCCAGCAGCTTGGGTAGGGCCAATGAGCAGTTCTTC.

Only a few counts were recorded for this clone. The CDR3 spells CASSPMDRGLHSNEKLFF. CDR3 nucleotide sequence: TGCGCCAGCAGCCCCATGGACAGGGGACTGCACTCTAATGAAAAACTGTTTTTT. The rearrangement uses TRBV5-1 and TRBJ1-4; 9 bases fit TRBD1. Germline CDR1 SGHRS, CDR2 YFSETQ. The J segment lost 3 bases and the V segment lost 4 bases, leaving 13 bases of the junction unmatched. The CDR3 contains 18 residues. The variable domain in full, with the rest retrieved from reference TRBV5-1 and TRBJ1-4, is KAGVTQTPRYLIKTRGQQVTLSCSPISGHRSVSWYQQTPGQGLQFLFEYFSETQRNKGNFPGRFSGRQFSNSRSEMNVSTLELGDSALYLCASSPMDRGLHSNEKLFFGSGTQLSVL.

This clone was recorded a few times. V usage is TRBV6-6 and J usage is TRBJ1-5, with D hard to call. There are 14 residues in the CDR3. Germline CDR1 reads MNHNY; CDR2 reads SVGAGI (reference sequence). Trimming stripped 8 bases from V and 0 bases from J, with 11 bases between. CDR3 in amino acids: CASRAFDSNQPQHF. The DNA of the CDR3 is TGTGCCAGCCGGGCATTTGATAGCAATCAGCCCCAGCATTTT.

This clone was picked up a small number of times. This chain connects TRBV5-1 to TRBJ1-6, with TRBD1 as a possible D gene (6 bases). The CDR3 spans 20 residues. V was shortened by 1 base and J by 3 bases, with 23 bases between the two germline ends. Germline CDR1 reads SGHRS; CDR2 reads YFSETQ. The CDR3 loop is CASSLSPPRDNLRYNSPLHF. In nucleotides, the CDR3 is TGCGCCAGCAGCTTGTCTCCCCCGCGGGACAATTTGCGCTATAATTCACCCCTCCACTTT.

V and J are TRBV29-1 and TRBJ1-3; D unclear. This CDR3 contains 13 residues. Trimming took off 6 bases at V and 0 bases at J, with 9 bases between the two ends. Germline V lookup: CDR1 SQVTM, CDR2 ANQGSEA. The CDR3 DNA sequence: TGCAGCGTCCTTTTGAACTCTGGAAACACCATATATTTT. Translated: CSVLLNSGNTIYF.

The chain links TRBV2 to TRBJ2-1; 10 bases fit TRBD2. Germline V gene sequence: CDR1 SNHLY, CDR2 FYNNEI. Trimming removed 3 bases from V and 9 bases from J; junction bases left unmatched: 8. The CDR3 has 15 residues. The CDR3 nucleotides are TGTGCCAGCAGTGAGCTAGCGGGAGTAGGGGGTGAGCAGTTCTTC. This gives the protein CASSELAGVGGEQFF.